What follows describes a single T cell receptor beta chain. Its antigen is unknown. PCR was performed using 60 Vbeta and 13 Jbeta primers. TCRdb keeps only in-frame clones here, not all; method: immunoSEQ multiplex PCR. This sample contains approximately 72,000 clones. This record belongs to a study of cytomegalovirus exposure and HLA in healthy donors. Study-wide context: Roughly 85 million unique TCRs from HLA-typed donors made up an early data release. Study-level points and caveats: For presence/absence analyses, sequencing depth was assumed to be roughly uniform across donors. In a later analysis, specific HLA alleles were associated with some 16,000 TCR beta sequences at a 0.05 false discovery rate. Later analysis demonstrated an association between a missense DCLRE1C variant and TCR beta V- and J-gene trimming.

V lost 6 bases and J 3 bases, leaving 15 bases between the germline ends. Germline CDR1 is WSHSY and CDR2 is SAAADI. There are 14 residues in the CDR3. V and J are TRBV10-2 and TRBJ2-7; a possible D gene is TRBD2 (6 bases). The source material was PBMCs. The receptor was isolated from a woman in her thirties or forties in good health and CMV-seropositive. Here the CDR3 DNA reads TGCGCCAGCAGCCCGACTAGATTCAGCTACGAGCAGTACTTC. This gives the protein CASSPTRFSYEQYF.